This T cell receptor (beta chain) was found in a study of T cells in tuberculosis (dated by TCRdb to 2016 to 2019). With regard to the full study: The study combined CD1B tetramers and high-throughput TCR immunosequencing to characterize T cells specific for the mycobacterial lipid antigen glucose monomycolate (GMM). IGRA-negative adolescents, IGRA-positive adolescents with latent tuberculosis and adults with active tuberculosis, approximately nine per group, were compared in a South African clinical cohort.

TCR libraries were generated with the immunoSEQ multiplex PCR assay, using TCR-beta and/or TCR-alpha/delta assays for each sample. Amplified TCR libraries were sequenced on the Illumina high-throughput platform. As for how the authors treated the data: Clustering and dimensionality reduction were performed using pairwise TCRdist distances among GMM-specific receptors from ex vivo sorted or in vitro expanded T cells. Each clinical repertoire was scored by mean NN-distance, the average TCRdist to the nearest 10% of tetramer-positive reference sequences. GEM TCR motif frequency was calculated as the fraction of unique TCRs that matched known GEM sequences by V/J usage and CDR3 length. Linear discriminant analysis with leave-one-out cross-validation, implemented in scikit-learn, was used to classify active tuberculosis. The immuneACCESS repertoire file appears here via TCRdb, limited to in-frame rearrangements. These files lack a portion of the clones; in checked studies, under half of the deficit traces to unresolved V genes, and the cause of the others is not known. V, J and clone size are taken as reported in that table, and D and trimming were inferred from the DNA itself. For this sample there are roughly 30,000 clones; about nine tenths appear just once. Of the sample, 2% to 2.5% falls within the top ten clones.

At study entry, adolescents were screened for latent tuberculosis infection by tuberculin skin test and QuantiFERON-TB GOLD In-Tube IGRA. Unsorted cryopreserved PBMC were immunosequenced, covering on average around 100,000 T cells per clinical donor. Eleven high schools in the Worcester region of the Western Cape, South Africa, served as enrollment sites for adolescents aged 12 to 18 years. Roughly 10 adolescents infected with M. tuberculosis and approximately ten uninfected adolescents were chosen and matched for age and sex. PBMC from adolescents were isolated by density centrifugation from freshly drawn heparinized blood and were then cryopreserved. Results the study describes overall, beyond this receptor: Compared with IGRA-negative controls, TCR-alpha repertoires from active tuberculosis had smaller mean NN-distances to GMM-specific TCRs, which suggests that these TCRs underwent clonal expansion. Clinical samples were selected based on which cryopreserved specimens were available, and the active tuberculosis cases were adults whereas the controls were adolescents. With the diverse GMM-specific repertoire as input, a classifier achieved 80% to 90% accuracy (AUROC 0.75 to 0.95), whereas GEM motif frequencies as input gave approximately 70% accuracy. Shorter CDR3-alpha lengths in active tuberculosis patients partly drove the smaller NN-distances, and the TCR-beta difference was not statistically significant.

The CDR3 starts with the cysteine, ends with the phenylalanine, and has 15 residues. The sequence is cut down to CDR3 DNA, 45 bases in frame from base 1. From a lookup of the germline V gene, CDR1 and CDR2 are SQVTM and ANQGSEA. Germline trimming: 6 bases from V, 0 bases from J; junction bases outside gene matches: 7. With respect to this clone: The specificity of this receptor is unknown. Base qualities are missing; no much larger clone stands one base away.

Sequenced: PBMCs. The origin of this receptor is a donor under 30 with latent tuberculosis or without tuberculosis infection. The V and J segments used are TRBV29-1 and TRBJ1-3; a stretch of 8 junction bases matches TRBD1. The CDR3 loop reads CSVSKGTGSGNTIYF. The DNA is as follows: TGCAGCGTCTCAAAGGGGACAGGCTCTGGAAACACCATATATTTT. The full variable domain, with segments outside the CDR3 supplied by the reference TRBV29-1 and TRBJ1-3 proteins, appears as SAVISQKPSRDICQRGTSLTIQCQVDSQVTMMFWYRQQPGQSLTLIATANQGSEATYESGFVIDKFPISRPNLTFSTLTVSNMSPEDSSIYLCSVSKGTGSGNTIYFGEGSWLTVV.